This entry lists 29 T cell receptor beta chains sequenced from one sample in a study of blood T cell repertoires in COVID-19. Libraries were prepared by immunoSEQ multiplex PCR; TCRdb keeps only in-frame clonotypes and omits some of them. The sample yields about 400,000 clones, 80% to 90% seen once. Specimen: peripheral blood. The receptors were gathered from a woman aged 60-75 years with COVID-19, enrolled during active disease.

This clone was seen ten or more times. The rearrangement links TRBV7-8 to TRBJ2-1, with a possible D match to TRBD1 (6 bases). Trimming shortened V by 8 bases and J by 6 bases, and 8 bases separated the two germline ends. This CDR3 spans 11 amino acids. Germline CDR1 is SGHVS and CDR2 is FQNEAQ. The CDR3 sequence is CASVGGNEQFF. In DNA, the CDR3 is TGTGCCAGCGTAGGGGGCAATGAGCAGTTCTTC. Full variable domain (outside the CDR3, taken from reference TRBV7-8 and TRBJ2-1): GAGVSQSPRYKVAKRGQDVALRCDPISGHVSLFWYQQALGQGPEFLTYFQNEAQLDKSGLPSDRFFAERPEGSVSTLKIQRTQQEDSAVYLCASVGGNEQFFGPGTRLTVL.

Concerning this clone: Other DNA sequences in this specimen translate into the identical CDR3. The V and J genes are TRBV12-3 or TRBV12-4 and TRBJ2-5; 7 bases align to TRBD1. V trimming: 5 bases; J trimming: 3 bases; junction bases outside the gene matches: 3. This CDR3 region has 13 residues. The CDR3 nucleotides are TGTGCCAGCAGTCCCGGGACAGAAGAGACCCAGTACTTC. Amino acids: CASSPGTEETQYF.

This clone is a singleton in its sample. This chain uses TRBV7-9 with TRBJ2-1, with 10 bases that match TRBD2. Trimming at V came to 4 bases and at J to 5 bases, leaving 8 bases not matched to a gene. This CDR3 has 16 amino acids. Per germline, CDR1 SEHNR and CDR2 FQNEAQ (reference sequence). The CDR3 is CASSSQRGGLNNEQFF. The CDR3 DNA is TGTGCCAGCAGCTCACAGCGGGGGGGCCTCAACAATGAGCAGTTCTTC.

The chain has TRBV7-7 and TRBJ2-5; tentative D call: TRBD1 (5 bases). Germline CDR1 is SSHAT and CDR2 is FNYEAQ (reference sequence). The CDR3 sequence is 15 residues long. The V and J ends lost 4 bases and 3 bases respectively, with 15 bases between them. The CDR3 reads CASSWKSGSKETQYF. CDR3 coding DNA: TGTGCCAGCAGCTGGAAGTCAGGGTCAAAAGAGACCCAGTACTTC.

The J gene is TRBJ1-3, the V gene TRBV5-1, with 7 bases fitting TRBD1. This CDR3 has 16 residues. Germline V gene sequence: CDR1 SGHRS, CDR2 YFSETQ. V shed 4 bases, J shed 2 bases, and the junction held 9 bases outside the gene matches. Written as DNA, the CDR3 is TGCGCCAGCAGCCGAGAAAGCACAGGGGCTGGAAACACCATATATTTT. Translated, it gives CASSRESTGAGNTIYF. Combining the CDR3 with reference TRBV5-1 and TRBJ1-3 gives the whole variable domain KAGVTQTPRYLIKTRGQQVTLSCSPISGHRSVSWYQQTPGQGLQFLFEYFSETQRNKGNFPGRFSGRQFSNSRSEMNVSTLELGDSALYLCASSRESTGAGNTIYFGEGSWLTVV.

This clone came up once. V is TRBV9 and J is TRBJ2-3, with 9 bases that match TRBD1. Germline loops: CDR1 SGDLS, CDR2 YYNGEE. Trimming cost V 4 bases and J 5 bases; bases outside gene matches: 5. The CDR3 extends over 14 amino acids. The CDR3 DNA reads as TGTGCCAGCAGCTCACAGGGGGCGGTAGATACGCAGTATTTT. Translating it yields CASSSQGAVDTQYF.

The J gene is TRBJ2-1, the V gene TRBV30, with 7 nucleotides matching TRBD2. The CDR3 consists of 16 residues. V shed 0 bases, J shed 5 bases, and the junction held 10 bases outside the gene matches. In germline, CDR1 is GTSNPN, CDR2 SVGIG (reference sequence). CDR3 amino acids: CAWSVTRLADDNEQFF. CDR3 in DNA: TGTGCCTGGAGTGTAACTCGGCTAGCGGACGACAATGAGCAGTTCTTC. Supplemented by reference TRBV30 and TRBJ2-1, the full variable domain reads SQTIHQWPATLVQPVGSPLSLECTVEGTSNPNLYWYRQAAGRGLQLLFYSVGIGQISSEVPQNLSASRPQDRQFILSSKKLLLSDSGFYLCAWSVTRLADDNEQFFGPGTRLTVL.

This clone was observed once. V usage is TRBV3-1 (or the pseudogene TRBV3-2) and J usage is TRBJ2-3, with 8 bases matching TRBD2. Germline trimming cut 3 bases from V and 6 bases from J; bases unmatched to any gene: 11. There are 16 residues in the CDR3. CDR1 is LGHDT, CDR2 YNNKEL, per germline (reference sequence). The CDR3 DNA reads TGTGCCAGCAGCCACCCCATCCGGGGGGGCGAGGATACGCAGTATTTT. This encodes CASSHPIRGGEDTQYF.

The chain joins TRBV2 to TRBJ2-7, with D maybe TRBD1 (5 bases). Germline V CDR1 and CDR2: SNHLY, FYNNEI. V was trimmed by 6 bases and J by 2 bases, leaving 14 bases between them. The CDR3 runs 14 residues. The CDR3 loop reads CASRSQGGTYEQYF. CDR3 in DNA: TGTGCCAGCAGGTCCCAGGGTGGGACCTACGAGCAGTACTTC.

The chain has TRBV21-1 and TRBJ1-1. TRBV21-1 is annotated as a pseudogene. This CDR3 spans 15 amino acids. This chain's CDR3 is CASSKVGHPGTEAFF. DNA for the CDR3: TGTGCCAGCAGCAAAGTAGGGCACCCGGGGACTGAAGCTTTCTTT.

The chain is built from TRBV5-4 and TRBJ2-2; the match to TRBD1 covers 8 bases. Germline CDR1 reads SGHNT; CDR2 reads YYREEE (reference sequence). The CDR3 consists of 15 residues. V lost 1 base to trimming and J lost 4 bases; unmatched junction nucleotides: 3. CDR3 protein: CASSLRQGITGELFF. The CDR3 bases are TGTGCCAGCAGCTTGCGACAGGGGATCACCGGGGAGCTGTTTTTT.

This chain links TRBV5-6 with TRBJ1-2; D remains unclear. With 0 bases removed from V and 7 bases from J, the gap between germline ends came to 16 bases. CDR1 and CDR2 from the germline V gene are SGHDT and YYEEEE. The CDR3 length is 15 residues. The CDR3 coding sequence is TGTGCCAGCAGCTTGGATGCAACCAACTCTCGTGGCTACACCTTC. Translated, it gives CASSLDATNSRGYTF.

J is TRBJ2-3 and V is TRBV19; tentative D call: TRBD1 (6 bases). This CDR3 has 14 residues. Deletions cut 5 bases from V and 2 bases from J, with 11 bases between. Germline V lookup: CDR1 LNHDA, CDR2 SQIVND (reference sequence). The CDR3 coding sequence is TGTGCCAGTAGTGCCCCAGGGGCCACAGATACGCAGTATTTT. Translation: CASSAPGATDTQYF.

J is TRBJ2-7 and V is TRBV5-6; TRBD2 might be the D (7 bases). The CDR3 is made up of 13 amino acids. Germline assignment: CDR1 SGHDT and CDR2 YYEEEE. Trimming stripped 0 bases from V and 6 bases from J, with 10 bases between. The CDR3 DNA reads TGTGCCAGCAGCTTGGGCGGGGGCCCCGAGCAGTACTTC. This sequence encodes CASSLGGGPEQYF.

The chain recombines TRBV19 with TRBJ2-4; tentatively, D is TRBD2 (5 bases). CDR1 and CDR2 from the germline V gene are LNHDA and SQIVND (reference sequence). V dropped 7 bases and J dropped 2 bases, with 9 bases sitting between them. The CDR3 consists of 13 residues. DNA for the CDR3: TGTGCCAGTATTCCGGGGACCAAAAACATTCAGTACTTC. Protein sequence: CASIPGTKNIQYF.

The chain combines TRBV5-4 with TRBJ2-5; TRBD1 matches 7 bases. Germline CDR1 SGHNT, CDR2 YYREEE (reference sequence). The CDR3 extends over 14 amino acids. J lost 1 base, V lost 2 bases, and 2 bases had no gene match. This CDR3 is CASSLGTVQETQYF. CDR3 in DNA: TGTGCCAGCAGCTTAGGGACAGTCCAAGAGACCCAGTACTTC. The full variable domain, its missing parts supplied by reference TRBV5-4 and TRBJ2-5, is ETGVTQSPTHLIKTRGQQVTLRCSSQSGHNTVSWYQQALGQGPQFIFQYYREEENGRGNFPPRFSGLQFPNYSSELNVNALELDDSALYLCASSLGTVQETQYFGPGTRLLVL.

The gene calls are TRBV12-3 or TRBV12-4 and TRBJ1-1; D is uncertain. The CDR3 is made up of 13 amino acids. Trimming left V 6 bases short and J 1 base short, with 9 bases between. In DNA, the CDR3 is TGTGCCAGCAGATTCCCCGGGAACACTGAAGCTTTCTTT. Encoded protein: CASRFPGNTEAFF.

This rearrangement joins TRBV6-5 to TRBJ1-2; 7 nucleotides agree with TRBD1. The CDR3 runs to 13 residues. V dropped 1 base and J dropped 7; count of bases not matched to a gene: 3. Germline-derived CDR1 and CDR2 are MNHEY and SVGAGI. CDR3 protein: CASSYFQGGGYTF. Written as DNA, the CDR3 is TGTGCCAGCAGTTACTTCCAGGGGGGTGGCTACACCTTC.

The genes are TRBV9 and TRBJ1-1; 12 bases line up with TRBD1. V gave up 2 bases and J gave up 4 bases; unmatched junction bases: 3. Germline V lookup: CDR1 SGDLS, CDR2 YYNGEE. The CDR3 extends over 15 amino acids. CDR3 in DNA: TGTGCCAGCAGCGTGGGGACAGGGGGCATCACTGAAGCTTTCTTT. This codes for CASSVGTGGITEAFF.

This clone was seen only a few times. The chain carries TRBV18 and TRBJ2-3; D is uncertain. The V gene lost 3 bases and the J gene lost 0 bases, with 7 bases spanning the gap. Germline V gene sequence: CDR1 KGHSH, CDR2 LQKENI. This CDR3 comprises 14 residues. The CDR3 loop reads CASSPGSSTDTQYF. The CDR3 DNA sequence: TGTGCCAGCTCACCGGGCAGTAGCACAGATACGCAGTATTTT.

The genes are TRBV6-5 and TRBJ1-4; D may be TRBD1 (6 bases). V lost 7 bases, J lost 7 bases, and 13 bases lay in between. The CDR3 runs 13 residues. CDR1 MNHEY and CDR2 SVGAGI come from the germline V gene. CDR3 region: CASTPRGGEKLFF. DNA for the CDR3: TGTGCCAGCACCCCTAGAGGGGGTGAAAAACTGTTTTTT.

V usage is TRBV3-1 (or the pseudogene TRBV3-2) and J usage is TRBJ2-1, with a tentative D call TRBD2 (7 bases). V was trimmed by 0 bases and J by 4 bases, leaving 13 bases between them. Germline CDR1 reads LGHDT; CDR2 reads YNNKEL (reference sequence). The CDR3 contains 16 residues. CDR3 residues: CASSQEGGGAYNEQFF. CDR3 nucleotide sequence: TGTGCCAGCAGCCAAGAAGGTGGGGGGGCATACAATGAGCAGTTCTTC.

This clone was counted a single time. The CDR3: CASSFGQGDTIYF. The CDR3 region has the DNA TGTGCCAGCAGTTTCGGGCAGGGCGACACCATATATTTT. The chain uses TRBV12-3 or TRBV12-4 and TRBJ1-3; tentatively, D is TRBD1 (5 bases). V was trimmed by 3 bases and J by 8 bases, leaving 11 bases between them. The CDR3 is made up of 13 amino acids.

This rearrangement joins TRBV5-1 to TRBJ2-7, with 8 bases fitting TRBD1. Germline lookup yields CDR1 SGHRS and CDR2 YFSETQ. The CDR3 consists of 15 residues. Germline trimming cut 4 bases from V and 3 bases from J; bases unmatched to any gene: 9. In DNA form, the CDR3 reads TGCGCCAGCAGCCATGGTAGTACAGGGGGCTACGAGCAGTACTTC. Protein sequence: CASSHGSTGGYEQYF.

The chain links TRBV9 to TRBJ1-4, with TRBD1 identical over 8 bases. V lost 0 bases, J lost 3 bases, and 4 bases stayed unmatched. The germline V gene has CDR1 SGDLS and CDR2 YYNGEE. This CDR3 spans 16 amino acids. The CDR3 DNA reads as TGTGCCAGCAGCGTAGCAGGGGGCCTGGCTAATGAAAAACTGTTTTTT. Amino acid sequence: CASSVAGGLANEKLFF.

Written as DNA, the CDR3 is TGTGCCAGCAGAGAGGCGGGTTCGGGCCATGAGCAGTTCTTC. This gives the protein CASREAGSGHEQFF. This sequence joins TRBV14 and TRBJ2-1; maybe TRBD2 (5 bases). Germline V lookup: CDR1 SGHDN, CDR2 FVKESK. The CDR3 totals 14 residues. V lost 6 bases to trimming and J lost 8 bases, with 17 bases between them.

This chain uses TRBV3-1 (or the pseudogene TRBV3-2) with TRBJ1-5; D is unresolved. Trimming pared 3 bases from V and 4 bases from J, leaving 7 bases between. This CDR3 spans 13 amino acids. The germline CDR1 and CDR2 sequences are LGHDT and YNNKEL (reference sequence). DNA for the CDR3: TGTGCCAGCAGCCAGAACAGTAATCAGCCCCAGCATTTT. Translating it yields CASSQNSNQPQHF.

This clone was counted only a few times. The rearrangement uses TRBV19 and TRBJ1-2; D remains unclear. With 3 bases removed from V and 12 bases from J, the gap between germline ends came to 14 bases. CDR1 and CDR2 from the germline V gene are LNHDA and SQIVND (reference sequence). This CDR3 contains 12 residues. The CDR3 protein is CASSIPPGSDTF. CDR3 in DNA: TGTGCCAGTAGTATCCCGCCAGGTAGCGACACCTTC. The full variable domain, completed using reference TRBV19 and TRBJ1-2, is DGGITQSPKYLFRKEGQNVTLSCEQNLNHDAMYWYRQDPGQGLRLIYYSQIVNDFQKGDIAEGYSVSREKKESFPLTVTSAQKNPTAFYLCASSIPPGSDTFGSGTRLTVV.

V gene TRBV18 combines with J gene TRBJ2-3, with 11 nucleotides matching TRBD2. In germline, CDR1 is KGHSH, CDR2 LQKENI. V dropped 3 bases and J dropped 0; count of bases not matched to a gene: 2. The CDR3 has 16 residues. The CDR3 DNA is TGTGCCAGCTCACCTGTAGCGGGGGGGAGCACAGATACGCAGTATTTT. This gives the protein CASSPVAGGSTDTQYF.